These 29 T cell receptor beta chains originate from one sample sequenced in a study of T cells in Graves' hyperthyroidism and ophthalmopathy. Amplification of TCR beta CDR3 regions used RNA as the template. Carried out on the TCR CDR3, a first-round RT-PCR used the HTBI primer set. One entry per CDR3 protein results from TCRdb running MiXCR on the multiplex PCR reads. The sample consists of roughly 300,000 distinct CDR3 sequences, approximately 15% of them appearing once. Sequences were obtained from blood. These TCRs come from a woman aged 25 to 39 with Graves' hyperthyroidism.

V usage is TRBV6-2 or TRBV6-3 and J usage is TRBJ2-5; D is ambiguous. The CDR3 runs to 13 residues. Trimming removed 6 bases from V and 5 bases from J, with 13 bases in between. Germline CDR1 is MNHEY and CDR2 is SVGEGT. This chain's CDR3 is CASSAPLGETQYF. CDR3 DNA sequence: TGTGCCAGCAGCGCTCCATTAGGGGAGACCCAGTACTTC.

The sample holds many counts of this clonotype. This chain joins TRBV6-2 or TRBV6-3 and TRBJ2-1; 11 positions agree with TRBD2. The length of the CDR3 is 16 residues. Trimming cost V 6 bases and J 6 bases; bases outside gene matches: 10. CDR1 and CDR2 (germline): MNHEY, SVGEGT. The CDR3 DNA reads as TGTGCCAGCAGCGTCCTTACTAGCGGGAGATTCAATGAGCAGTTCTTC. Protein product: CASSVLTSGRFNEQFF.

In DNA, the CDR3 is TGTGCCAGCAGCCATGACAGCCTTAGGGGCTACACCTTC. It encodes CASSHDSLRGYTF. The chain combines TRBV3-1 with TRBJ1-2, with D perhaps matching TRBD1 (5 bases). V was clipped by 3 bases and J by 8 bases, with 13 bases between them. The CDR3 loop spans 13 amino acids. Germline V lookup: CDR1 LGHDT, CDR2 YNNKEL (reference sequence).

The table lists this clonotype with many counts. This sequence joins TRBV29-1 and TRBJ2-3, with D maybe TRBD1 (5 bases). The germline gives CDR1 SQVTM, CDR2 ANQGSEA. Trimming shortened V by 4 bases and J by 2 bases, and 13 bases separated the two germline ends. The CDR3 totals 14 residues. This CDR3 is CSVVDSPVTDTQYF. The CDR3 DNA is TGCAGCGTTGTAGACAGCCCTGTCACAGATACGCAGTATTTT.

This clonotype was observed many times. The rearrangement uses TRBV12-3 or TRBV12-4 and TRBJ1-3; D is unclear. Between the trimmed V and J ends, which lost 5 bases and 5 bases, there was a span of 10 bases. CDR3 size: 13 residues. The CDR3 spells CASSPTLRNTIYF. The CDR3 nucleotides are TGTGCCAGCAGTCCTACACTGAGAAACACCATATATTTT.

This clonotype was counted ten times or more. This chain uses TRBV20-1 with TRBJ1-1, with 10 bases that match TRBD1. The germline V gene has CDR1 DFQATT and CDR2 SNEGSKA (reference sequence). The CDR3 length is 14 residues. The junction had 5 bases not matched to a gene; V was cut back by 5 bases and J by 2 bases. The chain's CDR3 is CSAPGTGENTEAFF. CDR3 nucleotides: TGCAGTGCTCCCGGGACAGGGGAAAACACTGAAGCTTTCTTT.

As regards this clonotype: A much larger clone sits a single nucleotide away, making a read error possible. The chain couples TRBV7-8 to TRBJ1-2, with D possibly matching TRBD1 (5 bases). This CDR3 spans 16 amino acids. Germline V CDR1 and CDR2: SGHVS, FQNEAQ. Trimming removed 2 bases at V and 1 base at J, with 14 bases between. CDR3 loop: CASSLTRGQDNYGYTF. As DNA, the CDR3 is TGTGCCAGCAGCTTAACCCGGGGCCAGGATAACTATGGCTACACCTTC.

As to this clonotype: With a much larger clone just one base away, this may be a read error. The rearrangement uses TRBV7-9 and TRBJ2-2; 14 bases fit TRBD2. There are 18 residues in the CDR3. Per the germline V gene, CDR1 is SEHNR and CDR2 is FQNEAQ (reference sequence). V lost 6 bases to trimming and J lost 2 bases; unmatched junction nucleotides: 8. The CDR3 DNA follows: TGTGCCAGCAGAAGCGGGACTAGCGGGAGTTACAACACCGGGGAGCTGTTTTTT. Its translation is CASRSGTSGSYNTGELFF. Based on the CDR3 plus reference TRBV7-9 and TRBJ2-2, the full variable domain is DTGVSQNPRHKITKRGQNVTFRCDPISEHNRLYWYRQTLGQGPEFLTYFQNEAQLEKSRLLSDRFSAERPKGSFSTLEIQRTEQGDSAMYLCASRSGTSGSYNTGELFFGEGSRLTVL.

This clonotype turned up a few times. The chain links TRBV20-1 to TRBJ2-7; 8 positions agree with TRBD2. This CDR3 comprises 14 residues. Germline V lookup: CDR1 DFQATT, CDR2 SNEGSKA (reference sequence). Trimming at V came to 6 bases and at J to 4 bases, leaving 11 bases not matched to a gene. DNA of the CDR3: TGCAGTGCGCAGGGAAGCGGGAGATTTTACGAGCAGTACTTC. Encoded protein: CSAQGSGRFYEQYF.

The chain carries TRBV20-1 and TRBJ2-3; 10 bases map to TRBD2. Looked up from germline, CDR1 is DFQATT and CDR2 is SNEGSKA (reference sequence). Germline trimming cut 0 bases from V and 13 bases from J; bases unmatched to any gene: 4. This CDR3 has 12 residues. The CDR3 sequence: CSARDPAGGEYF. The CDR3 nucleotides read TGCAGTGCTAGAGATCCAGCGGGAGGGGAGTATTTT.

This clonotype came up a few times. V gene TRBV9 combines with J gene TRBJ2-6, with D possibly being TRBD1 (6 bases). Germline V gene data show CDR1 as SGDLS and CDR2 as YYNGEE. V gave up 0 bases and J gave up 0 bases, with 13 bases separating them. The CDR3 has 18 amino acids. The CDR3 spells CASSVEPGVDSGANVLTF. The CDR3 nucleotides read TGTGCCAGCAGCGTAGAGCCAGGGGTCGACTCTGGGGCCAACGTCCTGACTTTC.

Many counts were recorded for this clonotype. The chain joins TRBV20-1 to TRBJ2-5; TRBD2 matches at 16 bases. From germline, CDR1 is DFQATT and CDR2 SNEGSKA (reference sequence). The CDR3 has 19 residues. V lost 0 bases, J lost 5 bases, and 12 bases stayed unmatched. The CDR3 DNA reads as TGCAGTGCTAGAGATCCGCCGGGACTAGCGGGAGGGTTGGGGGAGACCCAGTACTTC. This gives the protein CSARDPPGLAGGLGETQYF.

In this sample, this clonotype turned up many times. J is TRBJ2-7 and V is TRBV7-2, with D perhaps TRBD1 (6 bases). From germline, CDR1 is SGHTA and CDR2 FQGNSA. The V end lost 8 bases, the J end lost 5 bases, and 22 bases lay between the germline ends. The CDR3 runs 15 residues. CDR3: CASGGLTDSLHEQYF. The CDR3, as DNA: TGTGCCAGCGGGGGTCTTACGGACAGTCTACACGAGCAGTACTTC.

This clonotype was seen ten or more times. The rearrangement uses TRBV6-1 and TRBJ2-5; TRBD1 aligns across 8 bases. V dropped 4 bases and J dropped 6; count of bases not matched to a gene: 19. This CDR3 region has 18 residues. CDR1 is MNHNS and CDR2 is SASEGT in the germline V gene. CDR3 bases: TGTGCCAGCAGTGGCGCCGGGACAGGAGGGGATCTTCGGAAGACCCAGTACTTC. Its protein is CASSGAGTGGDLRKTQYF.

This clonotype has ten or more counts. The chain employs TRBV28 and TRBJ2-1, with 8 bases that match TRBD2. Germline assignment: CDR1 MDHEN and CDR2 SYDVKM. Trimming cost V 5 bases and J 6 bases; bases outside gene matches: 9. This CDR3 has 15 amino acids. This CDR3 reads CASSPQREPVNEQFF. In DNA form, the CDR3 reads TGTGCCAGCAGTCCACAGCGGGAGCCGGTCAATGAGCAGTTCTTC.

This clonotype came up a few times. This chain links TRBV3-1 with TRBJ2-1; 8 nucleotides align to TRBD2. The V gene's germline CDR1 is LGHDT and CDR2 YNNKEL (reference sequence). With V trimmed by 0 bases and J by 10 bases, 5 bases remained unmatched. The CDR3 is made up of 14 amino acids. Here the CDR3 DNA reads TGTGCCAGCAGCCAAGATCGGGCGGGAGGCGAGCAGTTCTTC. It translates to CASSQDRAGGEQFF.

V and J are TRBV6-5 and TRBJ2-7; the match to TRBD2 covers 10 bases. Germline V gene lookup returns CDR1 MNHEY and CDR2 SVGAGI. Trimming at V came to 4 bases and at J to 6 bases, leaving 6 bases not matched to a gene. This CDR3 region has 14 residues. The CDR3 spells CASSSLAGDLEQYF. The DNA of the CDR3 is TGTGCCAGCAGTTCCCTAGCGGGAGATCTCGAGCAGTACTTC.

This clonotype was seen more than once but under ten times. The chain is built from TRBV6-2 or TRBV6-3 and TRBJ2-5; D not resolved. CDR3 length: 11 residues. Germline V lookup: CDR1 MNHEY, CDR2 SVGEGT. Trimming shortened V by 2 bases and J by 13 bases, and 11 bases separated the two germline ends. In DNA form, the CDR3 reads TGTGCCAGCAGTTACGGCGGAGACCGGTACTTC. Translated, it gives CASSYGGDRYF.

This clonotype was observed many times. The rearrangement uses TRBV28 and TRBJ1-2; a possible D gene is TRBD1 (6 bases). Germline values: CDR1 MDHEN, CDR2 SYDVKM. Trimming left V 7 bases short and J 7 bases short, with 10 bases between. The CDR3 extends over 11 amino acids. CDR3 loop: CASNLRGGYTF. CDR3 in DNA: TGTGCCAGCAACCTCAGGGGTGGCTACACCTTC.

This clonotype has a handful of counts. The chain couples TRBV6-1 to TRBJ1-2, with D maybe TRBD1 (6 bases). V was clipped by 9 bases and J by 8 bases, with 19 bases between them. The CDR3 sequence is 13 residues long. CDR1 and CDR2 from the germline V gene are MNHNS and SASEGT. The CDR3 region is CASVNPGAGGYTF. CDR3 nucleotide sequence: TGTGCCAGTGTAAATCCAGGGGCGGGAGGCTACACCTTC.

This clonotype has just one count. The chain links TRBV2 to TRBJ2-5; tentatively, D is TRBD1 (6 bases). V was shortened by 8 bases and J by 0 bases, with 16 bases between the two germline ends. The length of the CDR3 is 15 residues. Germline values: CDR1 SNHLY, CDR2 FYNNEI. The CDR3 loop reads CASGGGRNHQETQYF. As DNA, the CDR3 is TGTGCCAGCGGTGGGGGCAGGAACCACCAAGAGACCCAGTACTTC.

The chain recombines TRBV28 with TRBJ1-2; possibly TRBD1 for D (5 bases). This CDR3 is 13 amino acids long. V lost 5 bases and J lost 8, with 15 bases in between. CDR1 is MDHEN, CDR2 SYDVKM, per germline. In DNA, the CDR3 is TGTGCCAGCAGTCGCCACAGGACCTCCGGCTACACCTTC. Translating it yields CASSRHRTSGYTF.

The chain couples TRBV13 to TRBJ1-2; 8 bases fit TRBD1. The V and J ends lost 2 bases and 4 bases, in that order; junction bases with no gene match: 6. The CDR3 extends over 15 amino acids. Germline loops: CDR1 PRHDT, CDR2 FYEKMQ (reference sequence). CDR3 nucleotide sequence: TGTGCCAGCAGCTTAACAGGGGGATTCCGCTATGGCTACACCTTC. It is translated as CASSLTGGFRYGYTF.

Ten or more counts support this clonotype. This chain uses TRBV18 with TRBJ1-1, with TRBD1 as a possible D gene (5 bases). V lost 4 bases and J 0 bases, leaving 12 bases between the germline ends. The CDR3 totals 15 residues. The germline gives CDR1 KGHSH, CDR2 LQKENI. CDR3 sequence: CASSLDSVMNTEAFF. CDR3 nucleotides: TGTGCCAGCTCACTCGACAGCGTAATGAACACTGAAGCTTTCTTT.

This clonotype was recorded at least ten times. V usage is TRBV6-1 and J usage is TRBJ1-1, with D uncertain. Per germline, CDR1 MNHNS and CDR2 SASEGT. V gave up 10 bases and J gave up 1 base, with 10 bases separating them. The CDR3 consists of 12 residues. Here the CDR3 reads CATRSENTEAFF. CDR3 nucleotide sequence: TGTGCCACCAGATCAGAGAACACTGAAGCTTTCTTT.

The sample holds many counts of this clonotype. The chain joins TRBV7-3 to TRBJ2-3; the D gene is possibly TRBD2 (6 bases). This CDR3 contains 14 residues. The germline CDR1 and CDR2 sequences are SGHTA and FQGTGA. Trimming removed 5 bases at V and 3 bases at J, with 12 bases between. The CDR3 sequence: CASSQEGSTDTQYF. The CDR3 coding sequence is TGTGCCAGCAGCCAGGAGGGGAGTACAGATACGCAGTATTTT.

The V call is TRBV7-3, the J call TRBJ2-3; D is perhaps TRBD1 (6 bases). The CDR3 is 12 amino acids. The germline CDR1 and CDR2 sequences are SGHTA and FQGTGA. Trimming removed 4 bases at V and 9 bases at J, with 11 bases between. DNA for the CDR3: TGTGCCAGCAGCTCCACAGGGCCCACGCAGTATTTT. Protein product: CASSSTGPTQYF.

The chain employs TRBV20-1 and TRBJ1-1; D not resolved. Germline CDR1 is DFQATT and CDR2 is SNEGSKA (reference sequence). This CDR3 has 13 amino acids. V lost 0 bases to trimming and J lost 5 bases, with 10 bases between them. The CDR3 is CSARDIVATEAFF. The CDR3 bases are TGCAGTGCTAGAGATATCGTGGCTACTGAAGCTTTCTTT.

This clonotype turned up a few times. The V call is TRBV24-1, the J call TRBJ2-3, with D perhaps matching TRBD1 (6 bases). The CDR3 is 16 amino acids. CDR1 and CDR2 (germline): KGHDR, SFDVKD. The germline V and J ends were trimmed by 3 bases and 1 base, with 13 bases remaining between them. Here the CDR3 DNA reads TGTGCCACCAGTGATCCGGGGACAAGGGGCACAGATACGCAGTATTTT. Amino acid sequence: CATSDPGTRGTDTQYF.